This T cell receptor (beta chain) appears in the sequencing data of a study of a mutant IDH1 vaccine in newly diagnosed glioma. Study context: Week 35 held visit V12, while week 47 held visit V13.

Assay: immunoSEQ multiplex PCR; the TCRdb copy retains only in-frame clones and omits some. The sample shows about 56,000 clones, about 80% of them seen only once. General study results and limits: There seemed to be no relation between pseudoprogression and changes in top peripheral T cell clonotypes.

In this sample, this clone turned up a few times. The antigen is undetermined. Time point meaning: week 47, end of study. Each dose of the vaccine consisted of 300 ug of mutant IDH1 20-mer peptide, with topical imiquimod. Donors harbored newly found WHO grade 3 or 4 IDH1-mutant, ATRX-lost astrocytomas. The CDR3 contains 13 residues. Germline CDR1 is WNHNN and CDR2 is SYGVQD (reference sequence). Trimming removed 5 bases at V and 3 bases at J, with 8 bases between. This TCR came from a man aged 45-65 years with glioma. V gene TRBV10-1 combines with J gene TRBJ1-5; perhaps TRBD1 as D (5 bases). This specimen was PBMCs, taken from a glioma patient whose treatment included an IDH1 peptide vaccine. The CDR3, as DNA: TGCGCCAGCAGTCCAGGGATCAATCAGCCCCAGCATTTT. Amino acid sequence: CASSPGINQPQHF.